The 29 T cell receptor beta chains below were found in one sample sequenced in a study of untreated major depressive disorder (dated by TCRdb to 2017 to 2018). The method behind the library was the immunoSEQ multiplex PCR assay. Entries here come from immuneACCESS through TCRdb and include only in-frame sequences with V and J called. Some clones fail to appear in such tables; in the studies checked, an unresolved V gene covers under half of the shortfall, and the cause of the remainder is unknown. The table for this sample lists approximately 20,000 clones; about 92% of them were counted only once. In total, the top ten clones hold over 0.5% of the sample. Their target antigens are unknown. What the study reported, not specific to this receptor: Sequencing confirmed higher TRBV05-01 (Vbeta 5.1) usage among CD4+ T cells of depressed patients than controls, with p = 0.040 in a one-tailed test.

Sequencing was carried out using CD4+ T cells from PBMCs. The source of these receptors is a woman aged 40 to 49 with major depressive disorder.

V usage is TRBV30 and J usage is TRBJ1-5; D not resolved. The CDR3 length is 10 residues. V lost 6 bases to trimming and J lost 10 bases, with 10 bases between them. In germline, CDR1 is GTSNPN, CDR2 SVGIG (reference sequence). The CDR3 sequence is CACPYGPQHF. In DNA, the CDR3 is TGTGCCTGTCCCTACGGACCCCAGCATTTT.

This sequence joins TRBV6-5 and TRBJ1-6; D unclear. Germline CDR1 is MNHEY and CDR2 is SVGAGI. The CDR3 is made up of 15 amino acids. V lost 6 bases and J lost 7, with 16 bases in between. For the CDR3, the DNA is TGTGCCAGCAGGGGAGATTTGGCTTCCAATTCACCCCTCCACTTT. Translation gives CASRGDLASNSPLHF.

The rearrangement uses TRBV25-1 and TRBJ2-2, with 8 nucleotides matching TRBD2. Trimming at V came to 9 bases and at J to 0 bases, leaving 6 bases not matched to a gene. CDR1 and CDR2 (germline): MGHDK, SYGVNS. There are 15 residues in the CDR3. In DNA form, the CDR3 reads TGTGCCAGTCATGCGGGAGGATCGAACACCGGGGAGCTGTTTTTT. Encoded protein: CASHAGGSNTGELFF.

The CDR3 DNA reads as TGTGCCAGCAGTCCCCTGGGCTACGAGCAGTACGTC. This encodes CASSPLGYEQYV. This chain links TRBV6-6 with TRBJ2-7; D is uncertain. The CDR3 has 12 residues. V dropped 5 bases and J dropped 3 bases, with 8 bases sitting between them. Looked up from germline, CDR1 is MNHNY and CDR2 is SVGAGI (reference sequence).

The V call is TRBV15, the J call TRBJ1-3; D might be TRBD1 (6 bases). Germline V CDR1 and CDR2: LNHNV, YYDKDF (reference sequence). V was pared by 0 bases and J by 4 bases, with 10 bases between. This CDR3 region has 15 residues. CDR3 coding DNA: TGTGCCACCAGCAGAGATCGGGGGGCGGGAAACACCATATATTTT. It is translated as CATSRDRGAGNTIYF.

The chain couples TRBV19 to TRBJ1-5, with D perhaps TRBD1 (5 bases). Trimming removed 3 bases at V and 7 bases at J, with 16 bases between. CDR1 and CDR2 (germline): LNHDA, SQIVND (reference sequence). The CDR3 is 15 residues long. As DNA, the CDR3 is TGTGCCAGTAGTATGGGTAAGGGTGGGGGGCAGCCCCAGCATTTT. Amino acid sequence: CASSMGKGGGQPQHF.

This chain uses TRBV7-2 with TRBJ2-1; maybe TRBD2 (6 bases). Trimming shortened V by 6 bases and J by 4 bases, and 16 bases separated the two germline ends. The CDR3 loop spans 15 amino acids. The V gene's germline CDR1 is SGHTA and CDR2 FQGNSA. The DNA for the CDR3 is TGTGCCAGCAGGGGGGAGGCCACCAAATACAATGAGCAGTTCTTC. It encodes CASRGEATKYNEQFF.

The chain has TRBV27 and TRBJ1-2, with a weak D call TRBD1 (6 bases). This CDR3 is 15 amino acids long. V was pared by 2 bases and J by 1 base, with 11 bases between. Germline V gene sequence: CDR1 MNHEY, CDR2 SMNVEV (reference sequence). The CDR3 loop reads CASSLNGQLNYGYTF. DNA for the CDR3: TGTGCCAGCAGTTTAAACGGACAGCTTAACTATGGCTACACCTTC.

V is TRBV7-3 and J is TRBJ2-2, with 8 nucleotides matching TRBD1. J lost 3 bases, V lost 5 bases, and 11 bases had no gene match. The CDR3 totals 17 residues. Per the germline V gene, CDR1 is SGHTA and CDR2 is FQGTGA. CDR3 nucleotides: TGTGCCAGCAGCCCCCTTATCAGGGGACAGGACACCGGGGAGCTGTTTTTT. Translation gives CASSPLIRGQDTGELFF.

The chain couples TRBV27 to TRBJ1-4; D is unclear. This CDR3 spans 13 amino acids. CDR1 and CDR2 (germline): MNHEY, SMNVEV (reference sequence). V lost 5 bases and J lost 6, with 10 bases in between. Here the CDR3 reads CASSPRRDEKLFF. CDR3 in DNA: TGTGCCAGCAGTCCTCGAAGAGATGAAAAACTGTTTTTT.

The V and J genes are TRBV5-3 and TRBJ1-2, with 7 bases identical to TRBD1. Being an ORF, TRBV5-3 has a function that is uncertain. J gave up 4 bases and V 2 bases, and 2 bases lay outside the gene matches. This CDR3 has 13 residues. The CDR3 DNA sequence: TGTGCCAGAAGCTTAAGGACAGGCTATGGCTACACCTTC. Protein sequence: CARSLRTGYGYTF.

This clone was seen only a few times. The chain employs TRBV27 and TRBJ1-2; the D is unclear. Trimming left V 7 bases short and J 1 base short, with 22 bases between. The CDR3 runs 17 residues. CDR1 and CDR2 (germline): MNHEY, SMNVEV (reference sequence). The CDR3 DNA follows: TGTGCCAGCACCCCCCGGCGCAGCCTAGACCTTAACTATGGCTACACCTTC. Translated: CASTPRRSLDLNYGYTF.

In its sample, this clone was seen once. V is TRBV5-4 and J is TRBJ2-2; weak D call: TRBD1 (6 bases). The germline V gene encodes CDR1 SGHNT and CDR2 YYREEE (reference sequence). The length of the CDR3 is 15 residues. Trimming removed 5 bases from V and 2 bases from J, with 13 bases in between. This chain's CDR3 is CASRTYRENTGELFF. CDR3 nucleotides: TGTGCCAGCAGAACTTACAGGGAAAACACCGGGGAGCTGTTTTTT.

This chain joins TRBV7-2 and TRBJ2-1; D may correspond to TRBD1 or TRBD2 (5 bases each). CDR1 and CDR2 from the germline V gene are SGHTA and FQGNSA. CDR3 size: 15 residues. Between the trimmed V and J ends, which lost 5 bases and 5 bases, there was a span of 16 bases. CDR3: CASSLDRGPHNEQFF. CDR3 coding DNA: TGTGCCAGCAGCCTAGACCGGGGACCTCACAATGAGCAGTTCTTC.

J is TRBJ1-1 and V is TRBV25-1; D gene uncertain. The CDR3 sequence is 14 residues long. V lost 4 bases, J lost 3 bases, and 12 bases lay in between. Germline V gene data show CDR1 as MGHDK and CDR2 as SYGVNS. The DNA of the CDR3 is TGTGCCAGCAGTGTAAGAGGACTCTACACTGAAGCTTTCTTT. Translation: CASSVRGLYTEAFF.

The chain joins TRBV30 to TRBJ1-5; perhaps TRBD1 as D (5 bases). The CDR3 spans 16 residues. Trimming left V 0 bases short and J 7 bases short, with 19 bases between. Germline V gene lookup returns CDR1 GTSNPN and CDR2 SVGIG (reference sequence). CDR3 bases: TGTGCCTGGAGTGTACCCGCTAGTGGGACGGGGCAGCCCCAGCATTTT. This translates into CAWSVPASGTGQPQHF.

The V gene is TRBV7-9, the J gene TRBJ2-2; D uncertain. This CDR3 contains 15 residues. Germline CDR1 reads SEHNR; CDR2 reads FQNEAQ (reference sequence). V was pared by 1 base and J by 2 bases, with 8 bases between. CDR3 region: CASSLGKHNTGELFF. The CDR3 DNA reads TGTGCCAGCAGCTTAGGAAAACATAACACCGGGGAGCTGTTTTTT.

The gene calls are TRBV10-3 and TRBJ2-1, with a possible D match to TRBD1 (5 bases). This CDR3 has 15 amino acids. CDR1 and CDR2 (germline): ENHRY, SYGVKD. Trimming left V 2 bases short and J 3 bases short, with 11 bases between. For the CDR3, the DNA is TGTGCCATCAGTGAGGGACCGACAGACTACAATGAGCAGTTCTTC. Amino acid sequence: CAISEGPTDYNEQFF.

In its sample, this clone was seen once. CDR3 residues: CASSEREGKGTNYGYTF. CDR3 bases: TGTGCCAGCAGTGAGAGGGAGGGGAAGGGGACTAACTATGGCTACACCTTC. The chain uses TRBV6-1 and TRBJ1-2; D might be TRBD1 (5 bases). CDR3 length: 17 residues. Germline loops: CDR1 MNHNS, CDR2 SASEGT. Trimming left V 3 bases short and J 0 bases short, with 17 bases between.

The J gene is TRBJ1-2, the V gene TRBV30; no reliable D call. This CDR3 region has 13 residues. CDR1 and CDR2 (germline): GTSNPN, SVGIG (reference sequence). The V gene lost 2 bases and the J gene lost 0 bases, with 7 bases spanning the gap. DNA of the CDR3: TGTGCCTGGAGTACGGAAGCTAACTATGGCTACACCTTC. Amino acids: CAWSTEANYGYTF.

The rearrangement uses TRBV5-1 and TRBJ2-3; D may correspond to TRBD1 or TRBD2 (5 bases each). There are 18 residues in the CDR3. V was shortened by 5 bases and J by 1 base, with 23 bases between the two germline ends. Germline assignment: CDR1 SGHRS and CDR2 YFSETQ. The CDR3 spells CASSKGLGTRGGTDTQYF. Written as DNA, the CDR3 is TGCGCCAGCAGTAAGGGGCTGGGGACCCGAGGGGGCACAGATACGCAGTATTTT.

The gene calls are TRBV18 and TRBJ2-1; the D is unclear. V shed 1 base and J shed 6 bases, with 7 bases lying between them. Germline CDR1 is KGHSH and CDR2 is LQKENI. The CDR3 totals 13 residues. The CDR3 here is CASSPLGINEQFF. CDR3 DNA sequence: TGTGCCAGCTCACCACTCGGAATCAATGAGCAGTTCTTC.

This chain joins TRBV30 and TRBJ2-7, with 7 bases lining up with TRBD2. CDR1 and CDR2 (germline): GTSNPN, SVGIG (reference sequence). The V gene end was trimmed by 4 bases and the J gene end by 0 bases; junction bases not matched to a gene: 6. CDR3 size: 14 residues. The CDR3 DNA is TGTGCCTGGAACGTGGGGGGGTCCTCCTACGAGCAGTACTTC. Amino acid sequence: CAWNVGGSSYEQYF.

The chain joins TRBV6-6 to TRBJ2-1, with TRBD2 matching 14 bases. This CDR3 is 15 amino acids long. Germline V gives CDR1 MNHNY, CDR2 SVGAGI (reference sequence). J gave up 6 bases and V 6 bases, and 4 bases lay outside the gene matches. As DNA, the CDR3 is TGTGCCAGCAGCGCCGGGACTAGCGGGGGCAATGAGCAGTTCTTC. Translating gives CASSAGTSGGNEQFF.

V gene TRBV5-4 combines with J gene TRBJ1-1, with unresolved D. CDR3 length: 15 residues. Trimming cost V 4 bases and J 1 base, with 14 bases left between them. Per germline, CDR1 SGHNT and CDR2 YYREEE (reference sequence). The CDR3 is CASSTRAGENTEAFF. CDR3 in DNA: TGTGCCAGCAGCACAAGGGCAGGTGAGAACACTGAAGCTTTCTTT.

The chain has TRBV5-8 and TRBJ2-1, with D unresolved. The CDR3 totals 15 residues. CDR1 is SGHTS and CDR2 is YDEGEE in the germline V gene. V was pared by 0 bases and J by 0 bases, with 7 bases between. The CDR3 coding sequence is TGTGCCAGCAGCTTGGGCTTAAGCTCCTACAATGAGCAGTTCTTC. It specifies CASSLGLSSYNEQFF.

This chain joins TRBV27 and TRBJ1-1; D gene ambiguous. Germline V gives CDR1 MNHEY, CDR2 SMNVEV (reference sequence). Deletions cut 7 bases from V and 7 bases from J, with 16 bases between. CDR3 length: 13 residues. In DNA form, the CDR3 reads TGTGCCAGCACCGGATCGGACTCGTTTGAAGCTTTCTTT. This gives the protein CASTGSDSFEAFF.

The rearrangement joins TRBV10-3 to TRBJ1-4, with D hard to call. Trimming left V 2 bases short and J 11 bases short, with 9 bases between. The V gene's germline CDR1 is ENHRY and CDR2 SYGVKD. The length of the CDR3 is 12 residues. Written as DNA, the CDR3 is TGTGCCATCAGTGAGCATGGGGAGAAACTGTTTTTT. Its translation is CAISEHGEKLFF.

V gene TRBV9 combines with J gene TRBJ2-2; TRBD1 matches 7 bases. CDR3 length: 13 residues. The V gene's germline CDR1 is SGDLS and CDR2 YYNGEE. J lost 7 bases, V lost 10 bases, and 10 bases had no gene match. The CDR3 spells CAGGQEEGGELFF. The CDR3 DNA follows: TGTGCCGGTGGACAGGAAGAAGGCGGGGAGCTGTTTTTT. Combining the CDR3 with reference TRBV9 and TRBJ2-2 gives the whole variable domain DSGVTQTPKHLITATGQRVTLRCSPRSGDLSVYWYQQSLDQGLQFLIQYYNGEERAKGNILERFSAQQFPDLHSELNLSSLELGDSALYFCAGGQEEGGELFFGEGSRLTVL.